One T cell receptor beta chain is described in this entry. This entry is derived from a study of memory CD4+ T cells and cytomegalovirus serostatus. Study-wide background: Healthy Belgian adult donors included about nine CMV-positive and about two dozen CMV-negative people.

Assay: immunoSEQ multiplex PCR; the TCRdb copy retains only in-frame clones and omits some. The sample includes around 45,000 clones, around 76% of them seen just once. Germline CDR1 reads SGHRS; CDR2 reads YFSETQ. The V end lost 2 bases, the J end lost 4 bases, and 9 bases lay between the germline ends. The CDR3 is 13 amino acids. Single viable CD3+CD4+CD8-CD45RO+ cells were sorted as the memory CD4+ T cells. This TCR was recovered from an adult in good health and CMV-seronegative. The chain has TRBV5-1 and TRBJ2-5; no clear D. Input material: memory CD4+ T cells from blood. The CDR3 reads CASSFGARETQYF. As DNA, the CDR3 is TGCGCCAGCAGCTTTGGCGCGAGAGAGACCCAGTACTTC.